This paragraph covers one T cell receptor (beta chain) sequence. Sequencing was performed with immunoSEQ multiplex PCR; in TCRdb, only in-frame clones are kept and a portion is missing. The table includes around 160,000 clones, roughly 84% detected once. This entry is derived from a study of blood T cell repertoires in COVID-19. This CDR3 contains 13 residues. CDR1 and CDR2 (germline): LNHDA, SQIVND (reference sequence). The V and J ends lost 7 bases and 1 base, in that order; junction bases with no gene match: 4. The sequenced sample consisted of PBMCs or T cells enriched from blood (not recorded which). The chain carries TRBV19 and TRBJ2-7, with 7 positions matching TRBD1. This receptor was identified in a woman aged 55-69 years who had recovered from COVID-19. The CDR3 loop reads CASTETGSYEQYF. The DNA of the CDR3 is TGTGCCAGTACGGAGACAGGGTCCTACGAGCAGTACTTC.